The 6 T cell receptor beta chains reported below all come from one sample, sequenced in a study of T-cell reconstitution after alpha-beta-depleted transplantation in children. A library of TCRbeta sequences, prepared with unique molecular identifiers, was generated. Using its own MiXCR run on the PCR reads, TCRdb lists one record per CDR3 protein. The table has some 190,000 distinct CDR3 sequences, around 10% seen once. The sample was PBMCs, taken before TCRalphabeta/CD19-depleted stem cell transplant. All receptors derive from a boy aged 2-15 years with acute myeloid leukemia, due to receive a stem cell transplant.

This clonotype has at least ten counts. This sequence joins TRBV5-1 and TRBJ2-3; 10 bases match TRBD1. Germline V gene lookup returns CDR1 SGHRS and CDR2 YFSETQ. The CDR3 sequence is 15 residues long. J was trimmed by 3 bases and V by 4 bases; bases with no gene match: 5. The CDR3 region is CASSEGQGSTDTQYF. CDR3 sequence (DNA): TGCGCCAGCAGCGAGGGACAGGGGAGTACAGATACGCAGTATTTT. The entire variable domain, with the rest obtained from reference TRBV5-1 and TRBJ2-3, is as follows: KAGVTQTPRYLIKTRGQQVTLSCSPISGHRSVSWYQQTPGQGLQFLFEYFSETQRNKGNFPGRFSGRQFSNSRSEMNVSTLELGDSALYLCASSEGQGSTDTQYFGPGTRLTVL.

This clonotype was recorded at least ten times. V is TRBV5-1 and J is TRBJ2-7; D might be TRBD1 or TRBD2, each matching 5 bases. This CDR3 has 15 amino acids. Trimming cost V 4 bases and J 7 bases, with 21 bases left between them. Per germline, CDR1 SGHRS and CDR2 YFSETQ. The CDR3 DNA reads as TGCGCCAGCAGCACCTACAGGAGATCGGGGTGGGAGCAGTACTTC. It specifies CASSTYRRSGWEQYF.

This clonotype was picked up many times. The chain joins TRBV15 to TRBJ1-1; D not resolved. Germline CDR1 LNHNV, CDR2 YYDKDF (reference sequence). CDR3 length: 15 amino acids. The ends were cut back, 3 bases at V and 6 bases at J, with 17 bases in the middle. In DNA, the CDR3 is TGTGCCACCAGCAGCCTCTATGAGGGTAATCCTGAAGCTTTCTTT. It is translated as CATSSLYEGNPEAFF. The complete variable domain, with remaining parts taken from reference TRBV15 and TRBJ1-1, reads DAMVIQNPRYQVTQFGKPVTLSCSQTLNHNVMYWYQQKSSQAPKLLFHYYDKDFNNEADTPDNFQSRRPNTSFCFLDIRSPGLGDTAMYLCATSSLYEGNPEAFFGQGTRLTVV.

This clonotype was observed a single time. A much larger clone differs from this one at a single base, so this may be a read error. This chain links TRBV27 with TRBJ1-5; D ambiguous. This CDR3 spans 13 amino acids. Germline-derived CDR1 and CDR2 are MNHEY and SMNVEV (reference sequence). The CDR3 sequence is CASGLSVHQPQHF. The CDR3 DNA is TGTGCCAGCGGTTTATCGGTCCATCAGCCCCAGCATTTT.

This clonotype was counted ten times or more. This rearrangement joins TRBV6-8 to TRBJ2-1; 8 nucleotides line up with TRBD2. The CDR3 has 15 residues. Germline CDR1 MNHGY, CDR2 SAAAGT. The ends lost 2 bases at V and 8 bases at J; junction bases unmatched: 8. The CDR3 spells CASSYGVAGSHEQFF. CDR3 DNA sequence: TGTGCCAGCAGTTACGGGGTAGCGGGATCTCATGAGCAGTTCTTC.

This clonotype has a count of ten or more. V usage is TRBV20-1 and J usage is TRBJ1-4, with 9 bases fitting TRBD1. There are 13 residues in the CDR3. The J segment lost 6 bases and the V segment lost 4 bases, leaving 3 bases of the junction unmatched. Germline lookup yields CDR1 DFQATT and CDR2 SNEGSKA (reference sequence). Here the CDR3 reads CSATDRGYEKLFF. As DNA, the CDR3 is TGCAGTGCTACCGACAGGGGGTATGAAAAACTGTTTTTT.